A single sample gave rise to the 23 T cell receptor beta chains below, sequenced in a study of T cell responses to AZD1222 COVID-19 vaccine. Using immunoSEQ multiplex PCR, the repertoire was profiled, and TCRdb retains in-frame clones only, with some absent. The sample yields 90,000 to 120,000 clones, around 86% seen once. Sequencing used peripheral blood, obtained 28 days after the second dose of the MenACWY control vaccine. Receptors were obtained from an adult who received the MenACWY meningococcal vaccine as a control.

The chain uses TRBV4-3 and TRBJ2-5, with D possibly matching TRBD2 (7 bases). This CDR3 has 15 amino acids. CDR1 is LGHNA and CDR2 is YSLEER in the germline V gene. Trimming shortened V by 0 bases and J by 5 bases, and 13 bases separated the two germline ends. The CDR3 loop reads CASSQDRGGVETQYF. The CDR3 region has the DNA TGCGCCAGCAGCCAAGATAGAGGGGGGGTGGAGACCCAGTACTTC.

This chain links TRBV4-1 with TRBJ2-2; TRBD2 agrees at 9 bases. CDR1 and CDR2 (germline): MGHRA, YSYEKL. The CDR3 loop spans 16 amino acids. The ends lost 4 bases at V and 7 bases at J; junction bases unmatched: 10. The CDR3 coding sequence is TGCGCCAGCAGCCGGGGACAAGCGGGGGGTGGCGGGGAGCTGTTTTTT. Translated, it gives CASSRGQAGGGGELFF.

The J gene is TRBJ1-5, the V gene TRBV7-2; 10 bases align to TRBD1. This CDR3 spans 17 amino acids. Looked up from germline, CDR1 is SGHTA and CDR2 is FQGNSA. J gave up 7 bases and V 2 bases, and 11 bases lay outside the gene matches. This CDR3 reads CASSLSGQGFVGQPQHF. CDR3 DNA sequence: TGTGCCAGCAGCTTATCGGGACAGGGGTTTGTTGGGCAGCCCCAGCATTTT.

This chain uses TRBV19 with TRBJ1-1, with TRBD1 as a possible D gene (5 bases). Germline loops: CDR1 LNHDA, CDR2 SQIVND (reference sequence). Trimming left V 3 bases short and J 4 bases short, with 12 bases between. This CDR3 is built from 14 residues. CDR3 in amino acids: CASSIKGRVTEAFF. The CDR3 bases are TGTGCCAGTAGTATTAAGGGGCGGGTCACTGAAGCTTTCTTT.

This rearrangement joins TRBV7-2 to TRBJ2-1, with a tentative D call TRBD2 (5 bases). V lost 2 bases and J 5 bases, leaving 10 bases between the germline ends. Germline lookup yields CDR1 SGHTA and CDR2 FQGNSA. This CDR3 has 14 residues. In DNA, the CDR3 is TGTGCCAGCAGCTTACAAAGCGGAGACAATGAGCAGTTCTTC. The encoded protein is CASSLQSGDNEQFF.

A remark on this clone: A read error may account for a junction end that differs from germline. The chain links TRBV18 to TRBJ2-5; no clear D. This CDR3 is 13 amino acids long. Germline-derived CDR1 and CDR2 are KGHSH and LQKENI. This chain's CDR3 is CASSSLNQETQYF. Here the CDR3 DNA reads TGTGCCAGCTCATCCCTTAACCAGGAGACCCAGTACTTC.

V is TRBV15 and J is TRBJ1-5; 7 bases fit TRBD1. The V segment lost 6 bases and the J segment 0 bases; nucleotides outside the gene matches: 20. Germline CDR1 reads LNHNV; CDR2 reads YYDKDF (reference sequence). The CDR3 has 20 amino acids. CDR3 loop: CATRPGGRGRGRYSNQPQHF. For the CDR3, the DNA is TGTGCCACCAGACCTGGGGGCCGAGGCAGGGGGAGGTATAGCAATCAGCCCCAGCATTTT.

CDR3 protein: CASSESSRGFNEQFF. The CDR3 coding sequence is TGCGCCAGCAGTGAGTCGTCGCGGGGGTTCAATGAGCAGTTCTTC. The chain links TRBV10-2 to TRBJ2-1; 7 bases align to TRBD2. The CDR3 is made up of 15 amino acids. Unmatched junction bases numbered 5, after V lost 0 bases and J lost 6 bases. CDR1 is WSHSY and CDR2 is SAAADI in the germline V gene.

The V and J genes are TRBV11-3 and TRBJ2-2, with 11 nucleotides matching TRBD1. Trimming cost V 5 bases and J 5 bases; bases outside gene matches: 4. In germline, CDR1 is SGHNT, CDR2 YENEEA. The CDR3 is 15 amino acids. CDR3 loop: CASSPGQGETGELFF. The CDR3 bases are TGTGCCAGCAGCCCGGGACAGGGGGAAACCGGGGAGCTGTTTTTT.

The J gene is TRBJ1-5, the V gene TRBV28; a weak D match, TRBD1 (6 bases). The V gene's germline CDR1 is MDHEN and CDR2 SYDVKM. CDR3 size: 15 residues. Between the trimmed V and J ends, which lost 6 bases and 6 bases, there was a span of 18 bases. In DNA, the CDR3 is TGTGCCAGCAGCGAACAGGGCTTCATGGCTCAGCCCCAGCATTTT. Amino acid sequence: CASSEQGFMAQPQHF.

The chain carries TRBV5-6 and TRBJ2-7; 7 nucleotides match TRBD1. The CDR3 spans 15 residues. CDR1 and CDR2 from the germline V gene are SGHDT and YYEEEE. With V trimmed by 3 bases and J by 5 bases, 11 bases remained unmatched. The CDR3 DNA follows: TGTGCCAGCAGCTACCCGACAGGGTATCAGGACGAGCAGTACTTC. This sequence encodes CASSYPTGYQDEQYF.

The J gene is TRBJ1-1, the V gene TRBV7-2, with D hard to call. Germline lookup yields CDR1 SGHTA and CDR2 FQGNSA. Trimming shortened V by 5 bases and J by 0 bases, and 10 bases separated the two germline ends. The CDR3 covers 14 residues. This CDR3 reads CASSLGLLNTEAFF. The CDR3 nucleotides are TGTGCCAGCAGCCTCGGACTCTTGAACACTGAAGCTTTCTTT.

For this clone: In the same sample, other DNA sequences code for this CDR3. The rearrangement uses TRBV28 and TRBJ2-5; tentative D call: TRBD1 (6 bases). Germline V gene lookup returns CDR1 MDHEN and CDR2 SYDVKM. CDR3 length equals 12 residues. V dropped 5 bases and J dropped 3 bases, with 7 bases sitting between them. The CDR3 here is CASSRQEETQYF. The CDR3, as DNA: TGTGCCAGCAGTAGACAGGAAGAGACCCAGTACTTC.

The chain combines TRBV5-6 with TRBJ1-1; unclear D gene. V was trimmed by 7 bases and J by 1 base, leaving 14 bases between them. This CDR3 spans 14 amino acids. Germline assignment: CDR1 SGHDT and CDR2 YYEEEE. The CDR3 DNA is TGTGCCAGCCAGATATCTTCTTGGAACACTGAAGCTTTCTTT. This encodes CASQISSWNTEAFF.

The genes are TRBV28 and TRBJ2-7, with D possibly being TRBD1 (5 bases). Between the trimmed V and J ends, which lost 5 bases and 2 bases, there was a span of 16 bases. Germline CDR1 MDHEN, CDR2 SYDVKM. This CDR3 has 15 amino acids. In DNA form, the CDR3 reads TGTGCCAGCAGTAGCCCAGGGTCTGGGCCCTACGAGCAGTACTTC. Translating gives CASSSPGSGPYEQYF.

This chain joins TRBV7-3 and TRBJ2-1; TRBD2 agrees at 7 bases. The CDR3 is 14 amino acids. CDR1 and CDR2 (germline): SGHTA, FQGTGA. V shed 1 base, J shed 8 bases, and the junction held 5 bases outside the gene matches. The CDR3 DNA sequence: TGTGCCAGCAGCTTAAGCGGGGGACGAGATGAGCAGTTCTTC. It translates to CASSLSGGRDEQFF.

This clone was found once. The chain has TRBV5-1 and TRBJ1-1, with TRBD1 matching 10 bases. This CDR3 spans 15 amino acids. Germline V gives CDR1 SGHRS, CDR2 YFSETQ. Trimming at V came to 4 bases and at J to 4 bases, leaving 7 bases not matched to a gene. This chain's CDR3 is CASSPLTGGSTEAFF. The CDR3 DNA reads TGCGCCAGCAGCCCGCTGACAGGGGGCAGCACTGAAGCTTTCTTT.

The chain couples TRBV4-2 to TRBJ1-1, with TRBD1 matching 7 bases. Germline V CDR1 and CDR2: LGHNA, YNFKEQ. After removal of 4 bases from V and 1 base from J, the junction contained 6 bases not matched to a gene. The CDR3 has 15 amino acids. The CDR3 DNA is TGTGCCAGCAGCCGGTATCCAGGGGGGAACACTGAAGCTTTCTTT. This encodes CASSRYPGGNTEAFF.

The genes are TRBV28 and TRBJ2-7; tentative D call: TRBD2 (5 bases). The CDR3 loop spans 11 amino acids. The V end lost 7 bases, the J end lost 9 bases, and 13 bases lay between the germline ends. The germline V gene has CDR1 MDHEN and CDR2 SYDVKM. In DNA, the CDR3 is TGTGCCAGCACCGGGAACAAGGGGCAGTACTTC. As protein: CASTGNKGQYF.

V gene TRBV7-3 combines with J gene TRBJ2-3, with D perhaps TRBD2 (5 bases). Per germline, CDR1 SGHTA and CDR2 FQGTGA. This CDR3 spans 16 amino acids. V lost 5 bases to trimming and J lost 0 bases, with 15 bases between them. The CDR3 nucleotides read TGTGCCAGCAGCCAACAACTAGGCCCTAGCACAGATACGCAGTATTTT. This encodes CASSQQLGPSTDTQYF.

V and J are TRBV4-1 and TRBJ2-7; TRBD1 aligns across 7 bases. The CDR3 is 16 residues long. The V segment lost 4 bases and the J segment 1 base; nucleotides outside the gene matches: 10. The germline V gene has CDR1 MGHRA and CDR2 YSYEKL. In nucleotides, the CDR3 is TGCGCCAGCAGCCCCCTAGGACAGGACGTTTCCTACGAGCAGTACTTC. Protein sequence: CASSPLGQDVSYEQYF.

The chain links TRBV5-4 to TRBJ2-3; 7 bases map to TRBD2. The V and J ends lost 4 bases and 0 bases, in that order; junction bases with no gene match: 5. The CDR3 is 15 amino acids. The germline V gene has CDR1 SGHNT and CDR2 YYREEE (reference sequence). The CDR3 nucleotides read TGTGCCAGCAGCCCCGGGGGGAGGAGCACAGATACGCAGTATTTT. Protein sequence: CASSPGGRSTDTQYF.

The rearrangement uses TRBV3-1 (or the pseudogene TRBV3-2) and TRBJ2-1; 12 bases map to TRBD2. With V trimmed by 2 bases and J by 12 bases, 8 bases remained unmatched. CDR3 size: 15 residues. CDR1 and CDR2 (germline): LGHDT, YNNKEL (reference sequence). Here the CDR3 DNA reads TGTGCCAGCAGCCAACTCGCTAGCGGGGGGGCCGCGCAGTTCTTC. It yields the protein CASSQLASGGAAQFF.